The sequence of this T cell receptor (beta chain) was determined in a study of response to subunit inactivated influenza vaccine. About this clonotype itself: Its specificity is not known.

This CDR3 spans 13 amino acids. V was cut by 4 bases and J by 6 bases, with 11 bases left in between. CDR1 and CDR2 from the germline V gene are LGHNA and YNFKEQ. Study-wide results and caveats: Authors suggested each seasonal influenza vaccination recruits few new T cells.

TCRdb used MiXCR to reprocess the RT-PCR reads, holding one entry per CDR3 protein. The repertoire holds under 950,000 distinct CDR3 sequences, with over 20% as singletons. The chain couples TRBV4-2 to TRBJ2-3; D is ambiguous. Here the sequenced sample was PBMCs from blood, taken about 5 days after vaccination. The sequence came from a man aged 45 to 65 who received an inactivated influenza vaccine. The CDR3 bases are TGTGCCAGCAGCCCCCAAAACTCGGATACGCAGTATTTT. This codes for CASSPQNSDTQYF.